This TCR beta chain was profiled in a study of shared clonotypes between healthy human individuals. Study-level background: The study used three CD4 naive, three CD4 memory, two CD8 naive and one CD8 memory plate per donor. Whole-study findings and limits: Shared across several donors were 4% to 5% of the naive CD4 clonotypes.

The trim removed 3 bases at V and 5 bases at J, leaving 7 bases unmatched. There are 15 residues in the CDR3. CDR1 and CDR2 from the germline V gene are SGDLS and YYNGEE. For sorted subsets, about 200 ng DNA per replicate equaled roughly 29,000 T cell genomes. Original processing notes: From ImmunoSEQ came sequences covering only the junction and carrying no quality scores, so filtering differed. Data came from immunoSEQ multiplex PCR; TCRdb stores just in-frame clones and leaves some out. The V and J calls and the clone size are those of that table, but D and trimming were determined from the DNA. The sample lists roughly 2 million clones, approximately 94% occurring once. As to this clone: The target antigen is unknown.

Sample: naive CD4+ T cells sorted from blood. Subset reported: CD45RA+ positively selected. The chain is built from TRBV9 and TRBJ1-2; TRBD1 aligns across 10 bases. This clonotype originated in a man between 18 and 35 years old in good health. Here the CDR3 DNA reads TGTGCCAGCAGCGCCGGACAGGGGGGTTTTTATGGCTACACCTTC. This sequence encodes CASSAGQGGFYGYTF.